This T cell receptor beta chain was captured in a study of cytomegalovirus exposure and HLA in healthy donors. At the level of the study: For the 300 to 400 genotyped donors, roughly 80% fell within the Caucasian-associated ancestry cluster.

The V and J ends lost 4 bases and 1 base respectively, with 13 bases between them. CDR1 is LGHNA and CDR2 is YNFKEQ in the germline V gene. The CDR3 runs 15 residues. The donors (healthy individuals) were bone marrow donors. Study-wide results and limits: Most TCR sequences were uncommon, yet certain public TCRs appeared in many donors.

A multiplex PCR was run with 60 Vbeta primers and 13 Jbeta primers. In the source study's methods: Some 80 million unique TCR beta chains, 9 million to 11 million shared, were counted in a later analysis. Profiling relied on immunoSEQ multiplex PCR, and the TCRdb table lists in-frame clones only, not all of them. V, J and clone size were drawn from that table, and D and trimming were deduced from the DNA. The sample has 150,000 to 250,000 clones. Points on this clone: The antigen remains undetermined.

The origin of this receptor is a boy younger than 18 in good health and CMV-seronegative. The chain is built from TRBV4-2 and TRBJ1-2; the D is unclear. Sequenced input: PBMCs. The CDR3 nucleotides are TGTGCCAGCAGCCCGCGACTGACTGGTAACTATGGCTACACCTTC. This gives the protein CASSPRLTGNYGYTF.